This is a list of T cell receptor beta chains from one sample in a study of cytomegalovirus exposure and HLA in healthy donors. The protocol was immunoSEQ multiplex PCR, while the TCRdb copy is restricted to in-frame clones and leaves out a portion. The sample includes more than 85,000 clones, roughly 67% of them seen just once. Source material: PBMCs. These TCRs come from a man in his forties in good health and CMV-seronegative. Both conserved end residues are part of each CDR3. A D gene is named only where the DNA matches it firmly. Only some rows state a clone size, as once, few, many or a class for expanded clones.

D,length,V,size,J,DNA,CDR3
TRBD1,20,TRBV7-3,-,TRBJ2-1,TGTGCCAGCAGCTTAACAGGACAGGGGGCGTGGAACTCACCCAACAATGAGCAGTTCTTC,CASSLTGQGAWNSPNNEQFF
-,15,TRBV6-1,-,TRBJ1-5,TGTGCCAGCAGTGAAGTCGGGACTAGAGGGCAGCCCCAGCATTTT,CASSEVGTRGQPQHF
-,12,TRBV29-1,-,TRBJ2-7,TGCAGCGTCCCACAGGGAGATAGCGAGCAGTACTTC,CSVPQGDSEQYF
-,17,TRBV12-5,-,TRBJ1-5,TGTGCTAGTGGCCCGTCCTTTCTCACAGTTAGCAATCAGCCCCAGCATTTT,CASGPSFLTVSNQPQHF
TRBD2,15,TRBV7-9,-,TRBJ2-5,TGTGCCAGCAGCTTTCTGGCGGGGGGGCTTGAGACCCAGTACTTC,CASSFLAGGLETQYF
-,12,TRBV2,-,TRBJ2-5,TGTGCCAGCATGCGGAAAATAGAGACCCAGTACTTC,CASMRKIETQYF
TRBD2,13,TRBV11-2,-,TRBJ2-7,TGTGCCAGCAGCTTGGGGGGGTCCTACGAGCAGTACTTC,CASSLGGSYEQYF
-,15,TRBV7-9,-,TRBJ2-5,TGTTCCAGCAGCTTATCAACAGGGTTACAAGAGACCCAGTACTTC,CSSSLSTGLQETQYF
TRBD1,13,TRBV6-6,-,TRBJ2-7,TGTGCCAGCAGAAACGGACAGGGGACCGAGCAGTACTTC,CASRNGQGTEQYF
-,13,TRBV28,-,TRBJ2-2,TGTGCCAGCCACTACAAGAACACCGGGGAGCTGTTTTTT,CASHYKNTGELFF
TRBD2,15,TRBV6-5,few,TRBJ2-7,TGTGCCAGCAGTTCGGGACTAGCGGGGAGCTACGAGCAGTACTTC,CASSSGLAGSYEQYF
-,12,TRBV7-2,-,TRBJ2-7,TGTGCCAGCAGCCTCAGGGGCTACGAGCAGTACTTC,CASSLRGYEQYF
TRBD1,15,TRBV5-5,few,TRBJ1-5,TGTGCCAGCAGCGCGACAGGGGGCTACAATCAGCCCCAGCATTTT,CASSATGGYNQPQHF
TRBD2,17,TRBV7-8,-,TRBJ2-1,TGTGCCAGCAGCTTGGGCTTGACTAGCGGTTCATACAATGAGCAGTTCTTC,CASSLGLTSGSYNEQFF
TRBD1,14,TRBV23-1,once,TRBJ2-7,TGCGCCAGCAGTCACCCCAAGACAGGGTACGAGCAGTACTTC,CASSHPKTGYEQYF
TRBD2,18,TRBV6-4,-,TRBJ2-1,TGTGCCAGCAGTGACGGGCGGGGGGGCGCGAGCGCATACAATGAGCAGTTCTTC,CASSDGRGGASAYNEQFF
TRBD2,13,TRBV5-1,-,TRBJ2-5,TGCGCCAGCAGCCCCCGACTAGCCGAGACCCAGTACTTC,CASSPRLAETQYF
-,13,TRBV7-9,-,TRBJ1-1,TGTGCCAGCACCTCAGCCGCAGACACTGAAGCTTTCTTT,CASTSAADTEAFF
-,15,TRBV9,-,TRBJ2-2,TGTGCCAGCAGCGTATTTAGTCCGAACACCGGGGAGCTGTTTTTT,CASSVFSPNTGELFF
-,10,TRBV7-9,many,TRBJ2-3,TGTGCCAGCGAGGTGGATACGCAGTATTTT,CASEVDTQYF
TRBD1,13,TRBV5-5,once,TRBJ1-1,TGTGCCAGCAGCCCAGGGGGCCGGGCTGAAGCTTTCTTT,CASSPGGRAEAFF
-,11,TRBV7-9,few,TRBJ2-3,TGTGCCAGCAGCCCTAAAGATACGCAGTATTTT,CASSPKDTQYF
TRBD1,15,TRBV5-1,-,TRBJ2-2,TGCGCCAGCAGCCAGACGCAGGGGGCAACCGGGGAGCTGTTTTTT,CASSQTQGATGELFF
TRBD1,15,TRBV28,-,TRBJ2-1,TGTGCCAGCAGTTTACCTCGGACAGGGCGTAATGAGCAGTTCTTC,CASSLPRTGRNEQFF
TRBD2,15,TRBV12-5,-,TRBJ2-5,TGTGCTAGTGGTCGCCTGACTAGCGGGGCTGAGACCCAGTACTTC,CASGRLTSGAETQYF
-,12,TRBV5-1,-,TRBJ1-1,TGCGCCAGCAGCTTCGGCGGCACTGAAGCTTTCTTT,CASSFGGTEAFF
-,15,TRBV4-3,medium-sized,TRBJ2-6,TGCGCCAGCAGCCAAGTACTCTCTGGGGCCAACGTCCTGACTTTC,CASSQVLSGANVLTF
-,12,TRBV6-1,-,TRBJ2-7,TGTGCCAGCAGTGACCAGGGAAGCAGGCAGTACTTC,CASSDQGSRQYF
-,16,TRBV7-9,-,TRBJ2-3,TGTGCCAGCAGCTCAGCACGGGACTCACTCCCAGATACGCAGTATTTT,CASSSARDSLPDTQYF
-,15,TRBV6-5,-,TRBJ1-2,TGTGCCAGTCAGAACGAAAGGAAAGGGGACTATGGCTACACCTTC,CASQNERKGDYGYTF
-,14,TRBV28,-,TRBJ1-5,TGTGCCAGCAGTTGGACACATAGCAATCAGCCCCAGCATTTT,CASSWTHSNQPQHF
-,15,TRBV27,-,TRBJ1-2,TGTGCCAGCAGTTCCCTCAGGCTCGGGGAGGCTGGCTACACCTTC,CASSSLRLGEAGYTF
TRBD1,14,TRBV6-5,-,TRBJ1-1,TGTGCCAGCAAAGGACAGGGGTCGAACACTGAAGCTTTCTTT,CASKGQGSNTEAFF
-,14,TRBV13,-,TRBJ1-3,TGTGCCAGCCGGATACGGGGAACTGGAAACACCATATATTTT,CASRIRGTGNTIYF
-,14,TRBV7-8,-,TRBJ2-5,TGTGCCAGCAGCGGGGCCCGGTCCCAAGAGACCCAGTACTTC,CASSGARSQETQYF
-,14,TRBV15,-,TRBJ1-1,TGTGCCACCAGCAGAGTTTTGGCTAACACTGAAGCTTTCTTT,CATSRVLANTEAFF
TRBD1,16,TRBV7-2,-,TRBJ1-5,TGTGCCAGCAGCGATACCATGACAGGGTTCGGTCAGCCCCAGCATTTT,CASSDTMTGFGQPQHF
TRBD2,16,TRBV25-1,-,TRBJ2-3,TGTGCCAGCACCCCAGGAGAGCGGGGGGGGGCAGATACGCAGTATTTT,CASTPGERGGADTQYF
-,12,TRBV30,few,TRBJ2-3,TGTGCCTGGAGTGAAGAGAGGACAAGAGCGTATTTT,CAWSEERTRAYF
TRBD1,17,TRBV7-7,once,TRBJ2-2,TGTGCTAGCAGCTTAGACTACCGGGACAGGGGTTCCGGGGAGCTGTTTTTT,CASSLDYRDRGSGELFF
-,12,TRBV9,-,TRBJ2-5,TGTGCCAGCAGCCCCAATGAGGAGACCCAGTACTTC,CASSPNEETQYF
TRBD1,17,TRBV5-1,-,TRBJ1-1,TGCGCCAGCAGCCAAATGAAAGGGGGCCGGATGAGCACTGAAGCTTTCTTT,CASSQMKGGRMSTEAFF
TRBD1,14,TRBV2,-,TRBJ1-1,TGTGCCAGCGGGACAGGGGGGGCGGGCACTGAAGCTTTCTTT,CASGTGGAGTEAFF
-,13,TRBV27,-,TRBJ2-7,TGTGCCAGCAGTTTGCGGGCCTCCTACGAGCAGTACTTC,CASSLRASYEQYF
TRBD1,14,TRBV18,-,TRBJ1-2,TGTGCCAGCTCACCCACAGGGGAGAACTATGGCTACCCCTTC,CASSPTGENYGYPF
-,13,TRBV2,-,TRBJ1-6,TGTGCCAGCAGTGCCAGGGAGGATTCACCCCTCCACTTT,CASSAREDSPLHF
TRBD1,15,TRBV29-1,-,TRBJ1-1,TGCAGCGTGATGTTACAGGGGGCTCGAATCACTGAAGCTTTCTTT,CSVMLQGARITEAFF
-,13,TRBV9,once,TRBJ1-5,TGTGCCAGCAGCGCCGGGGGGAATCAGCCCCAGCATTTT,CASSAGGNQPQHF
-,15,TRBV19,-,TRBJ1-3,TGTGCCAGTAGTTCAACCCTGACAGCCAGGAACACCATATATTTT,CASSSTLTARNTIYF
-,14,TRBV19,once,TRBJ2-7,TGTGCCAGTAGTATACGTCCCGGGTACTACGAGCAGTACTTC,CASSIRPGYYEQYF
TRBD1,13,TRBV7-9,-,TRBJ2-7,TGTGCCAGCAGCCCCTGGGACAGCTACGAGCAGTACTTC,CASSPWDSYEQYF
-,15,TRBV2,-,TRBJ1-5,TGTGCCAGCAGTTCAATGACAGGAGCGCCTGAGCCCCAGCATTTT,CASSSMTGAPEPQHF